Shown below are 25 T cell receptor beta chains from a single sample sequenced in a study of T cells after yellow fever vaccination. TCRdb re-derived calls from the 5' RACE reads in MiXCR, one entry per CDR3 protein. The table shows approximately 300,000 distinct CDR3 sequences, with roughly 6.8% occurring only once. This sample comprised PBMCs, obtained about 41 days after the first yellow fever vaccination. These receptors were taken from a man between 18 and 29 years old who received the YFV17D yellow fever vaccine.

This clonotype was counted a few times. The chain couples TRBV7-9 to TRBJ2-6; D is undetermined. The CDR3 is 15 amino acids. Per germline, CDR1 SEHNR and CDR2 FQNEAQ (reference sequence). Between the trimmed V and J ends, which lost 0 bases and 3 bases, there was a span of 6 bases. The CDR3 loop is CASSLAGVGANVLTF. CDR3 coding DNA: TGTGCCAGCAGCTTAGCTGGTGTTGGGGCCAACGTCCTGACTTTC.

This clonotype was found a few times. The J gene is TRBJ1-2, the V gene TRBV6-5; D call uncertain. There are 15 residues in the CDR3. Germline V lookup: CDR1 MNHEY, CDR2 SVGAGI. V lost 0 bases and J 0 bases, leaving 8 bases between the germline ends. CDR3 loop: CASSYSKASNYGYTF. The CDR3 DNA is TGTGCCAGCAGTTACTCGAAGGCCTCTAACTATGGCTACACCTTC.

This clonotype was found many times. One end of the junction does not line up with germline, which may come from a read error. The V and J genes are TRBV5-1 and TRBJ2-6; D perhaps matches TRBD2 (6 bases). This CDR3 comprises 14 residues. Germline-derived CDR1 and CDR2 are SGHRS and YFSETQ. The CDR3: CASRDSSGANVLTF. The CDR3 DNA reads TGTGCCAGCAGGGACTCGTCCGGGGCCAACGTCCTGACTTTC. Looking up the rest from reference TRBV5-1 and TRBJ2-6 gives the full variable domain: KAGVTQTPRYLIKTRGQQVTLSCSPISGHRSVSWYQQTPGQGLQFLFEYFSETQRNKGNFPGRFSGRQFSNSRSEMNVSTLELGDSALYLCASRDSSGANVLTFGAGSRLTVL.

Turning to this clonotype: Possible read error: a much larger clone is one base away. The chain combines TRBV4-2 with TRBJ2-7, with unresolved D. CDR3 length: 14 amino acids. Germline V gene lookup returns CDR1 LGHNA and CDR2 YNFKEQ. As DNA, the CDR3 is TGTGCCAGCAGCCAAGAGGTAGGGCGCAACGAGCTGTACGTC. Translation: CASSQEVGRNELYV.

This clonotype was recorded a few times. J is TRBJ1-1 and V is TRBV6-2 or TRBV6-3, with 7 nucleotides matching TRBD1. Trimming at V came to 8 bases and at J to 0 bases, leaving 6 bases not matched to a gene. The length of the CDR3 is 14 residues. The germline V gene encodes CDR1 MNHEY and CDR2 SVGEGT. CDR3 residues: CASARDSLNTEAFF. The CDR3 DNA sequence: TGTGCCAGCGCCAGGGACAGTTTGAACACTGAAGCTTTCTTT.

This clonotype was found a few times. V gene TRBV7-3 combines with J gene TRBJ1-4; D might be TRBD1 (6 bases). Germline values: CDR1 SGHTA, CDR2 FQGTGA. CDR3 length: 15 residues. The V gene lost 2 bases and the J gene lost 5 bases, with 12 bases spanning the gap. DNA for the CDR3: TGTGCCAGCAGCTTACGAGGGGGGCCCAATGAAAAACTGTTTTTT. Translating it yields CASSLRGGPNEKLFF.

The CDR3: CSAGDAAYEQYF. CDR3 DNA sequence: TGCAGTGCGGGGGACGCCGCCTACGAGCAGTACTTC. V is TRBV20-1 and J is TRBJ2-7; D is possibly TRBD1 or TRBD2 (5 bases each). This CDR3 spans 12 amino acids. CDR1 and CDR2 from the germline V gene are DFQATT and SNEGSKA (reference sequence). Trimming left V 6 bases short and J 2 bases short, with 11 bases between.

This clonotype occurred a few times. This rearrangement joins TRBV20-1 to TRBJ1-2; possibly TRBD1 for D (6 bases). CDR1 and CDR2 (germline): DFQATT, SNEGSKA (reference sequence). Between the trimmed V and J ends, which lost 6 bases and 8 bases, there was a span of 22 bases. The CDR3 is 14 residues long. CDR3 protein: CSAPRGGGTRGYTF. The DNA of the CDR3 is TGCAGTGCGCCCCGAGGGGGGGGGACTCGGGGCTACACCTTC.

V gene TRBV12-5 combines with J gene TRBJ2-1, with 8 bases fitting TRBD1. Germline V lookup: CDR1 LGHNT, CDR2 FRNRAP. This CDR3 has 14 amino acids. Trimming at V came to 2 bases and at J to 6 bases, leaving 3 bases not matched to a gene. Here the CDR3 DNA reads TGTGCTAGTGGTTTGAGGACAGGGATCAATGAGCAGTTCTTC. This translates into CASGLRTGINEQFF. Looking up the rest from reference TRBV12-5 and TRBJ2-1 gives the full variable domain: DARVTQTPRHKVTEMGQEVTMRCQPILGHNTVFWYRQTMMQGLELLAYFRNRAPLDDSGMPKDRFSAEMPDATLATLKIQPSEPRDSAVYFCASGLRTGINEQFFGPGTRLTVL.

This chain uses TRBV7-2 with TRBJ2-5; no clear D gene. Germline values: CDR1 SGHTA, CDR2 FQGNSA. This CDR3 has 14 residues. Between the trimmed V and J ends, which lost 6 bases and 0 bases, there was a span of 11 bases. CDR3 residues: CASSKTPYQETQYF. For the CDR3, the DNA is TGTGCCAGCAGTAAAACTCCGTACCAAGAGACCCAGTACTTC.

This chain connects TRBV19 to TRBJ2-6, with D perhaps being TRBD1 or TRBD2 (5 bases each). V lost 3 bases, J lost 0 bases, and 18 bases lay in between. Germline-derived CDR1 and CDR2 are LNHDA and SQIVND (reference sequence). This CDR3 region has 19 residues. CDR3 DNA sequence: TGTGCCAGTAGTATTAGGGACGCTTACTACGTCTCTGGGGCCAACGTCCTGACTTTC. Encoded protein: CASSIRDAYYVSGANVLTF.

This clonotype was seen more than once but under ten times. This chain connects TRBV29-1 to TRBJ2-3; 7 bases fit TRBD2. In germline, CDR1 is SQVTM, CDR2 ANQGSEA. Trimming removed 3 bases from V and 3 bases from J; junction bases left unmatched: 3. The CDR3 length is 13 residues. The CDR3 region has the DNA TGCAGCGTTGATGAGGGAGGGACAGATACGCAGTATTTT. Amino acid sequence: CSVDEGGTDTQYF.

This clonotype showed up just a few times. This chain links TRBV19 with TRBJ2-2; TRBD1 matches at 7 bases. Germline V CDR1 and CDR2: LNHDA, SQIVND (reference sequence). The CDR3 has 15 residues. V dropped 5 bases and J dropped 7; count of bases not matched to a gene: 10. This chain's CDR3 is CASSLGTQGIGELFF. The CDR3 DNA reads TGTGCCAGTAGTTTAGGGACACAGGGGATCGGGGAGCTGTTTTTT.

In its sample, this clonotype was seen a few times. This sequence joins TRBV18 and TRBJ2-3; a weak D match, TRBD2 (6 bases). In germline, CDR1 is KGHSH, CDR2 LQKENI. There are 14 residues in the CDR3. The V end was cut by 4 bases, the J end by 0 bases, with 8 bases between. CDR3 bases: TGTGCCAGCTCACGCGGGGATAGCACAGATACGCAGTATTTT. This codes for CASSRGDSTDTQYF.

The chain joins TRBV28 to TRBJ1-6; no clear D gene. Germline V lookup: CDR1 MDHEN, CDR2 SYDVKM. CDR3 length: 16 amino acids. Trimming took 6 bases from V and 5 from J, leaving 17 bases between them. The chain's CDR3 is CASSNDLRRDNSPLHF. The CDR3 DNA sequence: TGTGCCAGCAGCAACGACCTCAGACGGGATAATTCACCCCTCCACTTT. Full variable domain (outside the CDR3, taken from reference TRBV28 and TRBJ1-6): DVKVTQSSRYLVKRTGEKVFLECVQDMDHENMFWYRQDPGLGLRLIYFSYDVKMKEKGDIPEGYSVSREKKERFSLILESASTNQTSMYLCASSNDLRRDNSPLHFGNGTRLTVT.

The genes are TRBV10-3 and TRBJ1-2; 8 positions agree with TRBD1. J was trimmed by 6 bases and V by 7 bases; bases with no gene match: 13. CDR3 size: 15 residues. Germline V gives CDR1 ENHRY, CDR2 SYGVKD. The CDR3 DNA follows: TGTGCCATCAAAACCCGAATAGGGACAGGCGATGGCTACACCTTC. Translated: CAIKTRIGTGDGYTF.

This clonotype turned up a few times. The genes are TRBV6-1 and TRBJ2-3; D is perhaps TRBD1 (6 bases). Germline assignment: CDR1 MNHNS and CDR2 SASEGT. This CDR3 is built from 15 residues. V shed 5 bases and J shed 3 bases, with 15 bases lying between them. The CDR3 is CASSRTGLITDTQYF. DNA of the CDR3: TGTGCCAGCAGTCGAACAGGGTTGATTACAGATACGCAGTATTTT.

This clonotype was recorded a few times. The rearrangement joins TRBV12-3 or TRBV12-4 to TRBJ2-3; TRBD2 is a possible D gene (5 bases). Trimming cost V 4 bases and J 4 bases, with 15 bases left between them. This CDR3 contains 15 residues. The CDR3 sequence is CASSSAEGGADTQYF. The CDR3 coding sequence is TGTGCCAGCAGTTCGGCCGAAGGAGGCGCAGATACGCAGTATTTT.

The chain links TRBV9 to TRBJ1-1, with D unresolved. With 1 base removed from V and 8 bases from J, the gap between germline ends came to 15 bases. This CDR3 has 14 residues. Germline CDR1 is SGDLS and CDR2 is YYNGEE. The CDR3 is CASSVQGIGDEAFF. The CDR3 DNA sequence: TGTGCCAGCAGCGTACAAGGGATTGGTGACGAAGCTTTCTTT. The full variable domain, rest sourced from reference TRBV9 and TRBJ1-1, is DSGVTQTPKHLITATGQRVTLRCSPRSGDLSVYWYQQSLDQGLQFLIQYYNGEERAKGNILERFSAQQFPDLHSELNLSSLELGDSALYFCASSVQGIGDEAFFGQGTRLTVV.

The CDR3 coding sequence is TGTGCCAGCAGTATAGGCGGGTCATCCACTGAAGCTTTCTTT. Translated: CASSIGGSSTEAFF. This chain uses TRBV12-3 or TRBV12-4 with TRBJ1-1, with no clear D. The CDR3 is made up of 14 amino acids. Trimming took off 5 bases at V and 4 bases at J, with 14 bases between the two ends.

This clonotype was seen many times. This chain uses TRBV7-9 with TRBJ2-7, with D possibly being TRBD2 (6 bases). V was cut by 3 bases and J by 3 bases, with 9 bases left in between. The length of the CDR3 is 13 residues. Per germline, CDR1 SEHNR and CDR2 FQNEAQ (reference sequence). CDR3 loop: CASSLEGIYEQYV. The CDR3 coding sequence is TGTGCCAGCAGCTTGGAGGGAATCTACGAGCAGTACGTC.

This clonotype was detected ten times or more. The chain joins TRBV7-2 to TRBJ2-3; 11 nucleotides line up with TRBD2. The V gene's germline CDR1 is SGHTA and CDR2 FQGNSA. The CDR3 consists of 20 residues. The V gene end was trimmed by 3 bases and the J gene end by 0 bases; junction bases not matched to a gene: 14. The CDR3 region is CASSFRLSPGLAESTDTQYF. CDR3 DNA sequence: TGTGCCAGCAGCTTCCGCCTTTCACCGGGACTAGCGGAGAGCACAGATACGCAGTATTTT. The whole variable domain, filled in from reference TRBV7-2 and TRBJ2-3, reads GAGVSQSPSNKVTEKGKDVELRCDPISGHTALYWYRQSLGQGLEFLIYFQGNSAPDKSGLPSDRFSAERTGGSVSTLTIQRTQQEDSAVYLCASSFRLSPGLAESTDTQYFGPGTRLTVL.

In this sample, this clonotype turned up a few times. This chain connects TRBV5-1 to TRBJ1-6, with D maybe TRBD1 (5 bases). Germline V gene lookup returns CDR1 SGHRS and CDR2 YFSETQ. The CDR3 is 13 residues long. The V gene lost 4 bases and the J gene lost 9 bases, with 11 bases spanning the gap. The CDR3 sequence: CASSVKGASPLHF. The DNA of the CDR3 is TGCGCCAGCAGCGTAAAAGGGGCTTCACCCCTCCACTTT.

This clonotype appeared a few times. The J gene is TRBJ2-5, the V gene TRBV12-3 or TRBV12-4; D may be TRBD2 (5 bases). This CDR3 region has 15 residues. The V end lost 6 bases, the J end lost 3 bases, and 17 bases lay between the germline ends. The CDR3 nucleotides read TGTGCCAGCAGCATCCCCACCAGGCGGGAAGAGACCCAGTACTTC. This gives the protein CASSIPTRREETQYF.

This clonotype turned up a few times. The V call is TRBV6-1, the J call TRBJ1-1; TRBD1 matches 8 bases. This CDR3 region has 14 residues. Germline assignment: CDR1 MNHNS and CDR2 SASEGT. The V gene end was trimmed by 6 bases and the J gene end by 4 bases; junction bases not matched to a gene: 7. The CDR3 DNA follows: TGTGCCAGCAGCAACAGGGGGGAGAGCACTGAAGCTTTCTTT. It codes for CASSNRGESTEAFF.